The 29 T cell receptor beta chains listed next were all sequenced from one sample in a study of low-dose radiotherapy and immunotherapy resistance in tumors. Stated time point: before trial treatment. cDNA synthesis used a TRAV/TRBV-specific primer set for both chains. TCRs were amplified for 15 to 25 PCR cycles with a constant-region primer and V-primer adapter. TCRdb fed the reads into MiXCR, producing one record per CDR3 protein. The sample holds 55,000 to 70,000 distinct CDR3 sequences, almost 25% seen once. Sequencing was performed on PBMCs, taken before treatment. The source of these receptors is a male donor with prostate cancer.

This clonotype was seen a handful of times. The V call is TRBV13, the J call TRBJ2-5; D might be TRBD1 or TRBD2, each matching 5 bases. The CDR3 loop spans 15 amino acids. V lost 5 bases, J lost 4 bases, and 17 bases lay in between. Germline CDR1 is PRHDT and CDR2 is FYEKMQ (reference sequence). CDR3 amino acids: CASSQGGGRAETQYF. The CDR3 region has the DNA TGTGCCAGCAGCCAGGGCGGAGGCAGGGCAGAGACCCAGTACTTC.

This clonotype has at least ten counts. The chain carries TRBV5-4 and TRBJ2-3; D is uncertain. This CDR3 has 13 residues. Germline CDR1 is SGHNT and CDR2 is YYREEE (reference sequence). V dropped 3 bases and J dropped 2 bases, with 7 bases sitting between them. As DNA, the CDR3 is TGTGCCAGCAGCTCCCCACCCACAGATACGCAGTATTTT. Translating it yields CASSSPPTDTQYF.

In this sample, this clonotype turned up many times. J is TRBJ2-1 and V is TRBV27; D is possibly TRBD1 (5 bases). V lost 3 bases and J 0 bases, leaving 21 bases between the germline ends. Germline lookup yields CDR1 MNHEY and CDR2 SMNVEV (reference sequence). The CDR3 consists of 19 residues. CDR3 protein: CASSFTLVTGIGSYNEQFF. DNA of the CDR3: TGTGCCAGCAGTTTCACCCTCGTAACAGGCATCGGCTCCTACAATGAGCAGTTCTTC.

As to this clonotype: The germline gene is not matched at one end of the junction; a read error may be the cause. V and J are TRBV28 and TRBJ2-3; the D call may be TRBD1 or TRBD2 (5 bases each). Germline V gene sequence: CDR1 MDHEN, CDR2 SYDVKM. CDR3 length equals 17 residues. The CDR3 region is CTSSTPSQGPSTDTQYF. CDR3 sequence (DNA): TGTACCAGCAGCACACCCTCGCAGGGACCTAGCACAGATACGCAGTATTTT.

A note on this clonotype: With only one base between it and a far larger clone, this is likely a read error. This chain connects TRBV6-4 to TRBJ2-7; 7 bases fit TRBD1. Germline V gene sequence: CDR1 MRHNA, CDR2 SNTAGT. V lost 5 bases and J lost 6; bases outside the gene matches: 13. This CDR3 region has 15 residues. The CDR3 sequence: CASSLPGTESFEQYF. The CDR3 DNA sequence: TGTGCCAGCAGTTTACCCGGGACAGAAAGCTTCGAGCAGTACTTC.

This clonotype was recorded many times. The CDR3 is CASSPRSGNTGELFF. Written as DNA, the CDR3 is TGCGCCAGCAGCCCCAGGTCAGGGAACACCGGGGAGCTGTTTTTT. The rearrangement links TRBV5-1 to TRBJ2-2; unclear D gene. This CDR3 spans 15 amino acids. Looked up from germline, CDR1 is SGHRS and CDR2 is YFSETQ. With 4 bases removed from V and 1 base from J, the gap between germline ends came to 11 bases.

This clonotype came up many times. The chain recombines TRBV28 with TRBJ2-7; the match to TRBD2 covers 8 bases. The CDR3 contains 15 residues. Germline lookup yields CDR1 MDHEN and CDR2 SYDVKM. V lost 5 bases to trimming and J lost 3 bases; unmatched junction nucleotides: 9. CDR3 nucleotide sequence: TGTGCCAGCAGTATTACTCTCGGGGGGGGCTACGAGCAGTACTTC. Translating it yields CASSITLGGGYEQYF.

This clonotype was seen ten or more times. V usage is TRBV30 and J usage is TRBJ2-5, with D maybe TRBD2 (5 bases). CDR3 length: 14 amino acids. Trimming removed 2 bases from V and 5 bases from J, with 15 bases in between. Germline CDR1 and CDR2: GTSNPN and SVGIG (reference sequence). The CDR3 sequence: CAWSPPRAGETQYF. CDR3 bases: TGTGCCTGGAGTCCCCCGAGGGCCGGGGAGACCCAGTACTTC. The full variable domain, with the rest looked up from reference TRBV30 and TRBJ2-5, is SQTIHQWPATLVQPVGSPLSLECTVEGTSNPNLYWYRQAAGRGLQLLFYSVGIGQISSEVPQNLSASRPQDRQFILSSKKLLLSDSGFYLCAWSPPRAGETQYFGPGTRLLVL.

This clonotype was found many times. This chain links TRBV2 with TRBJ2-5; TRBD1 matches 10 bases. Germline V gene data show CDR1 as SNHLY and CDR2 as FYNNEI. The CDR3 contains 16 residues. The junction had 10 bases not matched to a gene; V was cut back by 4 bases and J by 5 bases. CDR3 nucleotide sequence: TGTGCCAGCAGTGGGCCGGGACAGGGGCTGGGGGAGACCCAGTACTTC. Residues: CASSGPGQGLGETQYF. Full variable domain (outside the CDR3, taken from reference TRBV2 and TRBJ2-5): EPEVTQTPSHQVTQMGQEVILRCVPISNHLYFYWYRQILGQKVEFLVSFYNNEISEKSEIFDDQFSVERPDGSNFTLKIRSTKLEDSAMYFCASSGPGQGLGETQYFGPGTRLLVL.

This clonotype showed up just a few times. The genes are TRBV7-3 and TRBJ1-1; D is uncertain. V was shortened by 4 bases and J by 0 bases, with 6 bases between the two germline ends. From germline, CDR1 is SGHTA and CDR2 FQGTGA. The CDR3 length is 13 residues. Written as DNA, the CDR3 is TGTGCCAGCAGCTGGAATATGAACACTGAAGCTTTCTTT. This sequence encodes CASSWNMNTEAFF. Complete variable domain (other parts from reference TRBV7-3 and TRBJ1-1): GAGVSQTPSNKVTEKGKYVELRCDPISGHTALYWYRQSLGQGPEFLIYFQGTGAADDSGLPNDRFFAVRPEGSVSTLKIQRTERGDSAVYLCASSWNMNTEAFFGQGTRLTVV.

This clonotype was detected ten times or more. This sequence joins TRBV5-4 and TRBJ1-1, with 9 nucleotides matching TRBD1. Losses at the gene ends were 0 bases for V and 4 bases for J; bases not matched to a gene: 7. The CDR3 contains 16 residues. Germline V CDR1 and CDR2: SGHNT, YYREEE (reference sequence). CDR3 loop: CASSLGFTGGTTEAFF. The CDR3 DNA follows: TGTGCCAGCAGCTTGGGCTTTACAGGGGGCACCACTGAAGCTTTCTTT.

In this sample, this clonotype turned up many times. CDR3 region: CASSLSRGVEQFF. CDR3 DNA: TGTGCCAGCTCACTGAGTCGGGGGGTTGAGCAGTTCTTC. V gene TRBV18 combines with J gene TRBJ2-1; the match to TRBD2 covers 7 bases. Trimming removed 4 bases from V and 9 bases from J; junction bases left unmatched: 6. Germline lookup yields CDR1 KGHSH and CDR2 LQKENI. This CDR3 region has 13 residues.

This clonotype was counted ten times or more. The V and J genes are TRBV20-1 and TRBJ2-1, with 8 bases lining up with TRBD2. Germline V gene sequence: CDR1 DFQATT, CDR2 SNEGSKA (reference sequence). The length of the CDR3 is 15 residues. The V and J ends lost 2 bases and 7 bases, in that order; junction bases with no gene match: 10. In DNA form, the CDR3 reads TGCAGTGCTAGAAGGGGCGGGGGGAGGTTAAATGAGCAGTTCTTC. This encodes CSARRGGGRLNEQFF.

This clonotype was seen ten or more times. The CDR3: CSARVSFNYGYTF. The CDR3 region has the DNA TGCAGTGCTAGAGTTAGCTTTAACTATGGCTACACCTTC. V gene TRBV20-1 combines with J gene TRBJ1-2; D not resolved. V lost 1 base and J lost 1, with 7 bases in between. The CDR3 consists of 13 residues. From germline, CDR1 is DFQATT and CDR2 SNEGSKA (reference sequence).

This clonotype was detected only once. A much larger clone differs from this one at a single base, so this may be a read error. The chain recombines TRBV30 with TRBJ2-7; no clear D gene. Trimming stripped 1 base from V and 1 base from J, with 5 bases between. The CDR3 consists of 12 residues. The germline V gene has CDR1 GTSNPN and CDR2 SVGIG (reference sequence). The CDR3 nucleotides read TGTGCCTGGAGTGACGGTTCCTACGAGCAGTACTTC. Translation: CAWSDGSYEQYF.

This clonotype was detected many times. The CDR3 DNA sequence: TGTGCCAGCAGCGACGAAAGGGACAGGGGCACTGAAGCTTTCTTT. Residues: CASSDERDRGTEAFF. The chain couples TRBV27 to TRBJ1-1; 10 bases fit TRBD1. From germline, CDR1 is MNHEY and CDR2 SMNVEV (reference sequence). The CDR3 totals 15 residues. Trimming at V came to 6 bases and at J to 4 bases, leaving 8 bases not matched to a gene.

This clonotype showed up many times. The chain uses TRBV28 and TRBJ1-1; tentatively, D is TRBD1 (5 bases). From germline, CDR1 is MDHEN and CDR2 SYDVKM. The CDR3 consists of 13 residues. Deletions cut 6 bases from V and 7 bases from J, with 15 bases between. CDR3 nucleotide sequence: TGTGCCAGCAGCGGGCAGGGATCTAATGAAGCTTTCTTT. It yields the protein CASSGQGSNEAFF.

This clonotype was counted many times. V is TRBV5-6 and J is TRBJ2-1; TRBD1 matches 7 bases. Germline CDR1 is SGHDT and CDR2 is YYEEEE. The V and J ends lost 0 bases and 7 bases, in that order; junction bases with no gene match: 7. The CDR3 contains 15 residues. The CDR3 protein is CASSLVVGGRNEQFF. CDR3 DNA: TGTGCCAGCAGCTTGGTTGTAGGGGGCCGTAATGAGCAGTTCTTC.

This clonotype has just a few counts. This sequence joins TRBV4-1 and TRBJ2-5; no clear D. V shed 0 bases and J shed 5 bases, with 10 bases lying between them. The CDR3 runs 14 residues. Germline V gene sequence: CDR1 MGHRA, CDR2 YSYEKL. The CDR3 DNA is TGCGCCAGCAGCCAAGAGGGGAACGGGGAGACCCAGTACTTC. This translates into CASSQEGNGETQYF.

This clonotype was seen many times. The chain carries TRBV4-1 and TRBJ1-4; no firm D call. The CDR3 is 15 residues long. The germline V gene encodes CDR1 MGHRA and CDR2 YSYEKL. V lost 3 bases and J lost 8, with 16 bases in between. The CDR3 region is CASSHDGATGEKLFF. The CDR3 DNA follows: TGCGCCAGCAGCCATGACGGCGCAACCGGGGAAAAACTGTTTTTT.

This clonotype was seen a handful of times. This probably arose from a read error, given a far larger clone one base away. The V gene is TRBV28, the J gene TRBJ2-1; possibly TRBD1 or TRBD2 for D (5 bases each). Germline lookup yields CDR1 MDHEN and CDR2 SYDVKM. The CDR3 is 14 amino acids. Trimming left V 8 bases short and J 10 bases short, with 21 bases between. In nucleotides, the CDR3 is TGTGCCAGCCAGCCTCGGGGCGCTTACTACGAGCAGTTCTTC. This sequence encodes CASQPRGAYYEQFF.

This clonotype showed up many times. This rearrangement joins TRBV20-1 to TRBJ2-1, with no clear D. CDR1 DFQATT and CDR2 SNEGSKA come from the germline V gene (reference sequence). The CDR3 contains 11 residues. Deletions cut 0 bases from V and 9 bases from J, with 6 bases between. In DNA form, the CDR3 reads TGCAGTGCTAGAGATAGGAGTGAGCAGTTCTTC. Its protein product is CSARDRSEQFF.

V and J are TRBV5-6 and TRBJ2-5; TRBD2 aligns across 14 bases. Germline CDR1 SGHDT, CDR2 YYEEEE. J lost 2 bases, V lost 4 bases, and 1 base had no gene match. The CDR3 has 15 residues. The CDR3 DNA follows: TGTGCCAGCAGCGGGACTAGCGGGGGACAAGAGACCCAGTACTTC. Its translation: CASSGTSGGQETQYF. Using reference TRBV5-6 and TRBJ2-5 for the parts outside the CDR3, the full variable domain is DAGVTQSPTHLIKTRGQQVTLRCSPKSGHDTVSWYQQALGQGPQFIFQYYEEEERQRGNFPDRFSGHQFPNYSSELNVNALLLGDSALYLCASSGTSGGQETQYFGPGTRLLVL.

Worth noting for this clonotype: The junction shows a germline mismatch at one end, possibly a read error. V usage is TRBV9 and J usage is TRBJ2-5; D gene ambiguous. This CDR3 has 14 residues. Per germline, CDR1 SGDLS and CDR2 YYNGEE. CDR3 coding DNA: TGTGCCAGCTGCCCCCTGGTGGGAAGAGAGATCCAGTACTTC. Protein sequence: CASCPLVGREIQYF.

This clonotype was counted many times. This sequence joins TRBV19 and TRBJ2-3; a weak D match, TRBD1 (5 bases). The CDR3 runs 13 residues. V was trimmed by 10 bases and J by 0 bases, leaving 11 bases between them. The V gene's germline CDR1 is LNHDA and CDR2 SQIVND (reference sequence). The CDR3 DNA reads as TGTGCCACCGGGCCAGGGAGCACAGATACGCAGTATTTT. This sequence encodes CATGPGSTDTQYF.

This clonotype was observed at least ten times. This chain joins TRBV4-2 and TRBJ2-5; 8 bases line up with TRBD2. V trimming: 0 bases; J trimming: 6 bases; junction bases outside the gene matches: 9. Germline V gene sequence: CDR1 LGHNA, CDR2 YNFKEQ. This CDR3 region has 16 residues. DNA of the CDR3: TGTGCCAGCAGCCAAGATTTAACGGGGGGGAAAAAGACCCAGTACTTC. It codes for CASSQDLTGGKKTQYF.

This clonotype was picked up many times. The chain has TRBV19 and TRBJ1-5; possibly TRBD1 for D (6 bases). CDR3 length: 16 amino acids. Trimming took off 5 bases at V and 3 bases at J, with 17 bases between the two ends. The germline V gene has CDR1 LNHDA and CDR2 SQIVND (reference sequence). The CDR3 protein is CASSAQGTRLNQPQHF. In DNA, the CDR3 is TGTGCCAGTAGTGCTCAGGGGACCAGGCTCAATCAGCCCCAGCATTTT.

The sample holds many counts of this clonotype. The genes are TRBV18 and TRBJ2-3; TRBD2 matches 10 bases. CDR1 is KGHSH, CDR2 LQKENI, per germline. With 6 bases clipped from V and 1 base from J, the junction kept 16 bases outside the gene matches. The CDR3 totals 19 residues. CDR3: CASSRDFSGGSSRTDTQYF. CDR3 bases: TGTGCCAGCTCCCGCGACTTTAGCGGGGGGTCCTCTCGCACAGATACGCAGTATTTT.

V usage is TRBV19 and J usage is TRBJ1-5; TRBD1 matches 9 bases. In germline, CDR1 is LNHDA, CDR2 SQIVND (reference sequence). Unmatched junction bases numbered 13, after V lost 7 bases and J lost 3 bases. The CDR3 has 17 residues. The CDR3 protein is CASKKTGTGTFNQPQHF. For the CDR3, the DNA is TGTGCCAGTAAAAAGACCGGGACAGGGACTTTCAATCAGCCCCAGCATTTT.